The rows below give T cell receptor beta chains drawn from one sample of a study of blood T cell repertoires in COVID-19. TCRdb keeps only in-frame clones here, not all; method: immunoSEQ multiplex PCR. The sample carries 100,000 or so clones, roughly 87% recorded once. Input material: peripheral blood. Receptors originate from a woman aged 60-70 years with acute or convalescent COVID-19. CDR3s include the opening cysteine and the closing phenylalanine or tryptophan. Each record gives: V gene, D gene, clone size, J gene, CDR3 protein, CDR3 DNA. The D gene is left open where the match is weak. Rows may omit the clone size; those that give it use once, few, many or a size class.

TRBV5-4	-	-	TRBJ1-1	CASSLANSPEAFF	TGTGCCAGCAGCTTGGCCAATAGTCCTGAAGCTTTCTTT
TRBV2	-	once	TRBJ1-1	CASLGGVYTEAFF	TGTGCCAGCCTGGGAGGGGTCTACACTGAAGCTTTCTTT
TRBV28	TRBD1	once	TRBJ1-2	CASSQSAGQGGNGYTF	TGTGCCAGCAGCCAGAGTGCCGGACAGGGCGGTAACGGCTACACCTTC
TRBV5-1	TRBD2	-	TRBJ2-3	CASSLVVGTTGDTQYF	TGCGCCAGCAGCTTGGTCGTGGGGACTACCGGAGATACGCAGTATTTT
TRBV7-2	-	-	TRBJ2-1	CASSLVWSSYNEQFF	TGTGCCAGCAGCTTAGTTTGGAGCTCCTACAATGAGCAGTTCTTC
TRBV19	TRBD2	few	TRBJ2-1	CASSPGTRRGNEQFF	TGTGCCAGTAGCCCCGGGACTAGAAGGGGGAATGAGCAGTTCTTC
TRBV29-1	-	-	TRBJ2-1	CSVEGGSAYNEQFF	TGCAGCGTTGAAGGGGGCAGCGCCTACAATGAGCAGTTCTTC
TRBV19	-	-	TRBJ1-5	CASSLSNQPQHF	TGTGCCAGTAGTCTTAGCAATCAGCCCCAGCATTTT
TRBV13	TRBD1	once	TRBJ1-2	CASSQGQGLNYGYTF	TGTGCCAGCAGCCAGGGACAGGGGCTCAACTATGGCTACACCTTC
TRBV25-1	-	-	TRBJ2-3	CASSALTDTQYF	TGTGCCAGCAGTGCCCTAACAGATACGCAGTATTTT
TRBV6-1	TRBD1	few	TRBJ1-2	CASDRGRWDGYTF	TGTGCCAGCGACAGGGGGCGATGGGATGGCTACACCTTC
TRBV25-1	-	-	TRBJ1-3	CASSGFRDGSGNTIYF	TGTGCCAGCAGTGGGTTCAGGGATGGCTCTGGAAACACCATATATTTT
TRBV28	-	-	TRBJ2-1	CASSFQGLFNEQFF	TGTGCCAGCAGTTTCCAGGGATTATTCAATGAGCAGTTCTTC
TRBV24-1	TRBD1	-	TRBJ1-5	CATQGQSNQPQHF	TGTGCCACCCAGGGACAGAGCAATCAGCCCCAGCATTTT
TRBV24-1	TRBD2	-	TRBJ2-1	CATSDSLAGVYEQFF	TGTGCCACCAGTGATTCTCTAGCGGGAGTATATGAGCAGTTCTTC
TRBV7-2	TRBD2	-	TRBJ2-1	CASSLGTSGIGRQFF	TGTGCCAGCAGCTTGGGGACTAGCGGGATCGGTCGGCAGTTCTTC
TRBV6-5	-	-	TRBJ1-5	CASQDRDSNQPQHF	TGTGCCAGCCAGGACAGAGATAGCAATCAGCCCCAGCATTTT
TRBV6-5	TRBD1	-	TRBJ2-4	CASTPGQLAKNIQYF	TGTGCCAGCACCCCGGGACAGCTAGCCAAAAACATTCAGTACTTC
TRBV19	-	-	TRBJ2-6	CASSIERTGANVLTF	TGTGCCAGTAGTATAGAGAGGACTGGGGCCAACGTCCTGACTTTC
TRBV7-2	TRBD1	-	TRBJ1-2	CASSLMGGQGARDGYTF	TGTGCCAGCAGCTTAATGGGTGGACAGGGGGCGCGGGATGGCTACACCTTC
TRBV29-1	-	once	TRBJ2-2	CSVGLPTGELFF	TGCAGCGTTGGTCTCCCCACCGGGGAGCTGTTTTTT
TRBV19	-	many	TRBJ1-6	CASSIWNREGSPLHF	TGTGCCAGTAGTATATGGAACAGGGAGGGTTCACCCCTCCACTTT
TRBV27	TRBD1	-	TRBJ1-6	CALHPGQINNSPLHF	TGTGCCCTTCACCCGGGACAGATAAATAATTCACCCCTCCACTTT
TRBV24-1	-	-	TRBJ1-5	CATSDAGRNSNQPQHF	TGTGCCACCAGTGATGCGGGACGGAATAGCAATCAGCCCCAGCATTTT
TRBV7-8	-	-	TRBJ1-5	CASSLAPRGGLSNQPQHF	TGTGCCAGCAGCTTGGCTCCTAGGGGGGGGCTAAGCAATCAGCCCCAGCATTTT
TRBV5-1	TRBD2	-	TRBJ2-7	CASSPIVALAGAKQYF	TGCGCCAGCAGCCCCATTGTGGCTCTAGCGGGAGCCAAGCAGTACTTC
TRBV7-3	TRBD1	-	TRBJ1-1	CASSLTPMTGDPNTEAFF	TGTGCCAGCAGCTTAACACCGATGACAGGGGACCCTAACACTGAAGCTTTCTTT
TRBV2	-	-	TRBJ1-3	CASKVAGVSGNTIYF	TGTGCCAGCAAAGTGGCAGGGGTCAGTGGAAACACCATATATTTT
TRBV19	TRBD1	-	TRBJ1-1	CASSLETPRDRRLNTEAFF	TGTGCCAGTAGTCTTGAGACGCCCCGGGACAGGCGACTGAACACTGAAGCTTTCTTT